The T cell receptor (beta chain) under discussion was sequenced for a study of blood T cells in healthy people across ages. Study-wide results and limits: Per million T cells, TCR beta diversity dropped about linearly as age rose. The long-lived group displayed more naive CD4+ cells, plus higher diversity, than the aged donors did.

Donor samples were obtained from healthy Caucasian individuals from Russia, aged about 6 to 100. A minimum of 6.5 million PBMCs was isolated per sample. A sample-barcoded 5' primer and a J-beta primer mix were used in a second PCR of roughly 7 to 11 cycles. TCRdb re-derived calls from the 5' RACE reads in MiXCR, one entry per CDR3 protein. The repertoire holds roughly 1,500,000 distinct CDR3 sequences, with about 35% as singletons. This clonotype was seen a few times. The antigen is not known. This CDR3 spans 18 amino acids. Trimming removed 4 bases from V and 4 bases from J; junction bases left unmatched: 11. Germline assignment: CDR1 LGHNA and CDR2 YNFKEQ.

Sequences were obtained from blood. The sequence came from a woman aged 25 to 39 in good health. V gene TRBV4-2 combines with J gene TRBJ2-6; 9 nucleotides agree with TRBD1. This CDR3 reads CASSPGQGRTGGANVLTF. The CDR3 nucleotides read TGTGCCAGCAGCCCCGGACAGGGGCGGACCGGGGGGGCCAACGTCCTGACTTTC.